These T cell receptor beta chains were read from a single sample in a study of blood T cell repertoires in COVID-19. Measured with immunoSEQ multiplex PCR; TCRdb has only the in-frame clones, and not every one. The repertoire holds fewer than 110,000 clones, over 70% seen once, with over 10% in the top ten. Sample: peripheral blood. The receptors shown here come from a human donor in a cohort sampled during active or convalescent COVID-19. CDR3s include the opening cysteine and the closing phenylalanine or tryptophan. The order of the fields is J gene, V gene, D gene, clone size, CDR3 protein, CDR3 DNA. The D gene is left open where the match is weak. Clone sizes are given selectively: once, few, many, or a class where the clone is expanded.

TRBJ2-5 | TRBV20-1 | TRBD1 | NA | CSASTTGGETQYF | TGCAGTGCTAGTACGACAGGGGGAGAGACCCAGTACTTC
TRBJ2-7 | TRBV2 | NA | NA | CASSVEYEQYF | TGTGCCAGCAGTGTTGAGTACGAGCAGTACTTC
TRBJ1-6 | TRBV19 | NA | NA | CASSIVPLDSPLHF | TGTGCCAGTAGTATCGTCCCCCTTGATTCACCCCTCCACTTT
TRBJ1-1 | TRBV11-2 | NA | NA | CASSLAGNRDF | TGTGCCAGCAGCTTAGCAGGGAACCGAGACTTT
TRBJ1-1 | TRBV3-1/TRBV3-2 | TRBD1 | NA | CASSSRDRAEAFF | TGTGCCAGCAGCTCACGCGACAGGGCTGAAGCTTTCTTT
TRBJ2-7 | TRBV11-1 | NA | NA | CASTPGLGTSYEQYF | TGTGCCAGCACCCCGGGTTTGGGGACTTCCTACGAGCAGTACTTC
TRBJ2-1 | TRBV24-1 | TRBD1 | NA | CATALGDRDNEQFF | TGTGCCACCGCCCTCGGGGACAGAGACAATGAGCAGTTCTTC
TRBJ2-5 | TRBV7-8 | TRBD1 | NA | CASRGGRGLFETQYF | TGTGCCAGCAGGGGGGGCAGGGGGCTTTTTGAGACCCAGTACTTC
TRBJ1-5 | TRBV6-5 | NA | NA | CASSPEGYSNQPQHF | TGTGCCAGCAGCCCGGAGGGGTATAGCAATCAGCCCCAGCATTTT
TRBJ2-7 | TRBV29-1 | NA | NA | CSGAKAGEQYF | TGCAGCGGGGCAAAAGCGGGCGAGCAGTACTTC
TRBJ2-2 | TRBV6-1 | NA | NA | CASSDQGFGAGELFF | TGTGCCAGCAGTGATCAGGGGTTTGGCGCCGGGGAGCTGTTTTTT
TRBJ1-5 | TRBV6-5 | NA | NA | CASTHRLSNQPQHF | TGTGCCAGCACCCACAGGCTGAGCAATCAGCCCCAGCATTTT
TRBJ1-3 | TRBV19 | NA | NA | CASSMGGQISGNTIYF | TGTGCCAGTAGTATGGGTGGGCAGATCTCTGGAAACACCATATATTTT
TRBJ2-5 | TRBV6-4 | NA | NA | CASSRTDQETQYF | TGTGCCAGCAGCCGGACAGACCAAGAGACCCAGTACTTC
TRBJ1-6 | TRBV7-2 | NA | NA | CASSFRGGNSPLHF | TGTGCCAGCAGCTTTCGGGGTGGGAATTCACCCCTCCACTTT
TRBJ1-2 | TRBV25-1 | NA | NA | CASSDPTTGGEKYGYTF | TGTGCCAGCAGTGATCCGACAACGGGAGGCGAAAAGTATGGCTACACCTTC
TRBJ1-3 | TRBV5-6 | NA | NA | CASSLDSSGNTIYF | TGTGCCAGCAGCCTAGACAGCTCTGGAAACACCATATATTTT
TRBJ2-7 | TRBV4-1 | NA | NA | CASSQTLPSPMRVSYEQYF | TGCGCCAGCAGCCAAACCCTCCCCTCCCCCATGCGCGTATCCTACGAGCAGTACTTC
TRBJ2-4 | TRBV2 | TRBD1 | NA | CASSGQGSKNIQYF | TGTGCCAGCAGTGGACAGGGGTCCAAAAACATTCAGTACTTC
TRBJ1-3 | TRBV18 | NA | NA | CASSPAGTGNTIYF | TGTGCCAGCTCACCAGCAGGGACTGGAAACACCATATATTTT
TRBJ1-1 | TRBV7-2 | TRBD1 | once | CASSTTRGTGSKAFF | TGTGCCAGCAGCACAACCCGGGGGACAGGCTCTAAAGCTTTCTTT
TRBJ2-7 | TRBV6-5 | NA | NA | CASSLSPYNEQYF | TGTGCCAGCAGTCTTAGTCCCTATAACGAGCAGTACTTC
TRBJ1-1 | TRBV19 | NA | NA | CASRLGQTNTEAFF | TGTGCCAGTAGGCTCGGACAGACGAACACTGAAGCTTTCTTT
TRBJ2-7 | TRBV5-1 | NA | NA | CASSLGISYEQYF | TGCGCCAGCAGCTTGGGTATATCCTACGAGCAGTACTTC
TRBJ1-2 | TRBV29-1 | TRBD1 | NA | CSVETGTGGYGYTF | TGCAGCGTTGAGACGGGGACAGGGGGGTATGGCTACACCTTC
TRBJ1-2 | TRBV7-2 | NA | NA | CASSLDLGYTF | TGTGCCAGCAGCTTAGATCTTGGCTACACCTTC
TRBJ1-1 | TRBV5-6 | TRBD1 | NA | CASSPTGRNTEAFF | TGTGCCAGCAGCCCGACAGGGCGGAACACTGAAGCTTTCTTT
TRBJ2-5 | TRBV5-1 | NA | NA | CASSAQGTQETQYF | TGCGCCAGCAGCGCCCAGGGAACCCAAGAGACCCAGTACTTC
TRBJ1-2 | TRBV6-5 | TRBD1 | NA | CATQGAATNYGYTF | TGTGCCACCCAGGGGGCAGCGACCAACTATGGCTACACCTTC
TRBJ2-7 | TRBV7-2 | TRBD2 | NA | CASSLGAGGTAYEQYF | TGTGCCAGCAGCTTAGGGGCGGGGGGAACCGCCTACGAGCAGTACTTC
TRBJ2-3 | TRBV13 | TRBD2 | NA | CASSSGGRGGDTQYF | TGTGCCAGCAGCTCAGGAGGGCGGGGGGGAGATACGCAGTATTTT
TRBJ2-2 | TRBV4-2 | TRBD2 | NA | CASSQDSTFASGGARTGELFF | TGTGCCAGCAGCCAAGATAGTACTTTTGCTAGCGGGGGGGCCCGGACCGGGGAGCTGTTTTTT
TRBJ1-4 | TRBV5-1 | NA | NA | CASSLDRGVEKLFF | TGCGCCAGCAGCTTGGATCGGGGAGTCGAAAAACTGTTTTTT
TRBJ2-5 | TRBV4-3 | TRBD2 | NA | CASSQVGSGGVETQYF | TGCGCCAGCAGCCAAGTTGGAAGCGGGGGGGTGGAGACCCAGTACTTC
TRBJ1-5 | TRBV29-1 | TRBD1 | NA | CSVTGAPNQPQHF | TGCAGCGTAACAGGGGCGCCCAATCAGCCCCAGCATTTT
TRBJ1-6 | TRBV27 | NA | few | CASSLQVGSPLHF | TGTGCCAGCAGTTTGCAGGTCGGATCACCCCTCCACTTT
TRBJ2-1 | TRBV4-1 | NA | NA | CASSQDQVLNEQFF | TGCGCCAGCAGCCAAGACCAAGTACTCAATGAGCAGTTCTTC
TRBJ1-2 | TRBV5-1 | TRBD1 | NA | CASSLAYDRGANYGYTF | TGCGCCAGCAGCTTGGCCTATGACAGGGGAGCTAACTATGGCTACACCTTC
TRBJ1-5 | TRBV14 | NA | NA | CASSQMGAGQPQHF | TGTGCCAGCAGCCAAATGGGGGCGGGTCAGCCCCAGCATTTT
TRBJ2-7 | TRBV12-3/TRBV12-4 | NA | NA | CATLPRGSDEQYF | TGTGCCACCCTACCCCGGGGGTCGGACGAGCAGTACTTC
TRBJ1-6 | TRBV3-1/TRBV3-2 | NA | once | CASSQEIQLNSPLHF | TGTGCCAGCAGCCAAGAGATACAGCTTAATTCACCCCTCCACTTT
TRBJ2-1 | TRBV6-2/TRBV6-3 | NA | NA | CASSYTVNEQFF | TGTGCCAGCAGTTACACGGTCAATGAGCAGTTCTTC
TRBJ2-6 | TRBV29-1 | NA | NA | CSVSEGLLMPGANVLTF | TGCAGCGTCTCAGAAGGACTGCTGATGCCTGGGGCCAACGTCCTGACTTTC
TRBJ2-1 | TRBV3-1/TRBV3-2 | TRBD2 | NA | CASSLIGRPAEQFF | TGTGCCAGCAGCCTTATCGGGAGGCCGGCTGAGCAGTTCTTC
TRBJ1-6 | TRBV5-1 | TRBD1 | NA | CASRDRGDSPLHF | TGCGCCAGTAGGGACAGGGGAGATTCACCCCTCCACTTT
TRBJ2-5 | TRBV28 | TRBD2 | NA | CASSPVGLVQETQYF | TGTGCCAGCAGTCCCGTTGGACTAGTCCAAGAGACCCAGTACTTC
TRBJ2-5 | TRBV4-2 | NA | NA | CASSQEQRKGDTQYF | TGTGCCAGCAGCCAAGAACAGCGAAAGGGAGACACCCAGTACTTC